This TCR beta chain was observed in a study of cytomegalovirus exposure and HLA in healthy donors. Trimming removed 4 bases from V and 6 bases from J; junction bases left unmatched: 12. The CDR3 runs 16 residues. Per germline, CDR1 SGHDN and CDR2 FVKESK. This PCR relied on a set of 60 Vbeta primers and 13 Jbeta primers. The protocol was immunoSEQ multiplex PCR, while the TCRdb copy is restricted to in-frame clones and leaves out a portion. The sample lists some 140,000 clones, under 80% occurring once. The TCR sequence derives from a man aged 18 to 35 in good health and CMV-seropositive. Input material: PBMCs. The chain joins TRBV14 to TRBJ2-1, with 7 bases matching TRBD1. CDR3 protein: CASSPHDRVRGNEQFF. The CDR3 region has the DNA TGTGCCAGCAGCCCTCACGACAGGGTTCGCGGCAATGAGCAGTTCTTC.